What follows are 5 T cell receptor beta chains derived from one specimen sequenced in a study of T-cell reconstitution after alpha-beta-depleted transplantation in children. Unique molecular identifiers were used to barcode this TCRbeta library. In TCRdb, the PCR reads were re-called with MiXCR into one record per CDR3 protein. The repertoire includes some 190,000 distinct CDR3 sequences, 11% of them detected once, and 13% sits in the top ten. The sequenced sample was PBMCs, obtained before TCRalphabeta/CD19-depleted stem cell transplant. The receptors here all came from a boy between 2 and 10 years old with acute myeloid leukemia, due to receive a stem cell transplant.

This clonotype was counted ten times or more. The chain combines TRBV5-1 with TRBJ2-3; 7 bases map to TRBD2. The CDR3 has 16 residues. CDR1 and CDR2 (germline): SGHRS, YFSETQ. V was clipped by 3 bases and J by 3 bases; unmatched bases: 10. DNA for the CDR3: TGCGCCAGCAGCTGGGACTACCGTCAAGGAACAGATACGCAGTATTTT. Residues: CASSWDYRQGTDTQYF.

This clonotype was counted at least ten times. This chain links TRBV7-9 with TRBJ2-2, with D unclear. From germline, CDR1 is SEHNR and CDR2 FQNEAQ (reference sequence). Deletions cut 5 bases from V and 6 bases from J, with 4 bases between. The CDR3 covers 11 residues. CDR3 coding DNA: TGTGCCAGCAGCCATCCCGGGGAGCTGTTTTTT. It translates to CASSHPGELFF. Variable domain in full (rest from reference TRBV7-9 and TRBJ2-2): DTGVSQNPRHKITKRGQNVTFRCDPISEHNRLYWYRQTLGQGPEFLTYFQNEAQLEKSRLLSDRFSAERPKGSFSTLEIQRTEQGDSAMYLCASSHPGELFFGEGSRLTVL.

This clonotype came up many times. The chain links TRBV5-1 to TRBJ2-7, with D perhaps matching TRBD1 (9 bases). Germline V gives CDR1 SGHRS, CDR2 YFSETQ. CDR3 size: 15 residues. The CDR3 here is CASSHGRDRAVWGHV. The CDR3 DNA reads as TGCGCCAGCAGCCACGGGAGGGACAGGGCCGTATGGGGTCACGTC.

This clonotype was counted many times. This chain uses TRBV5-1 with TRBJ1-1; D is possibly TRBD1 (6 bases). V was shortened by 0 bases and J by 3 bases, with 9 bases between the two germline ends. This CDR3 is built from 14 residues. Germline V gene data show CDR1 as SGHRS and CDR2 as YFSETQ. The DNA of the CDR3 is TGCGCCAGCAGCTTGGAACAGGGAGACACTGAAGCTTTCTTT. Translation gives CASSLEQGDTEAFF. The whole variable domain, filled in from reference TRBV5-1 and TRBJ1-1, reads KAGVTQTPRYLIKTRGQQVTLSCSPISGHRSVSWYQQTPGQGLQFLFEYFSETQRNKGNFPGRFSGRQFSNSRSEMNVSTLELGDSALYLCASSLEQGDTEAFFGQGTRLTVV.

At least ten counts were recorded for this clonotype. The chain recombines TRBV28 with TRBJ2-3; D unclear. Germline-derived CDR1 and CDR2 are MDHEN and SYDVKM. V was trimmed by 5 bases and J by 5 bases, leaving 14 bases between them. There are 14 residues in the CDR3. In DNA, the CDR3 is TGTGCCAGCAGTCGGACCGATGTCATAGATACGCAGTATTTT. Protein sequence: CASSRTDVIDTQYF.